Presented here are 17 T cell receptor beta chains from one specimen sequenced in a study of blood T cell repertoires in COVID-19. Some clones are missing from TCRdb's copy, which holds only in-frame ones; the method was immunoSEQ multiplex PCR. The sample lists around 300,000 clones, around 90% seen once, with about 4% in the top ten. Sequenced sample: peripheral blood. These receptors came from a woman in her forties with acute or convalescent COVID-19.

The J gene is TRBJ2-1, the V gene TRBV7-2; TRBD2 matches at 8 bases. This CDR3 is 17 amino acids long. Germline loops: CDR1 SGHTA, CDR2 FQGNSA. The junction had 9 bases not matched to a gene; V was cut back by 5 bases and J by 0 bases. The chain's CDR3 is CASSPKGGGSSYNEQFF. CDR3 nucleotide sequence: TGTGCCAGCAGCCCTAAGGGCGGGGGGAGCTCCTACAATGAGCAGTTCTTC. Combining the CDR3 with reference TRBV7-2 and TRBJ2-1 gives the whole variable domain GAGVSQSPSNKVTEKGKDVELRCDPISGHTALYWYRQSLGQGLEFLIYFQGNSAPDKSGLPSDRFSAERTGGSVSTLTIQRTQQEDSAVYLCASSPKGGGSSYNEQFFGPGTRLTVL.

This chain links TRBV30 with TRBJ1-4; 10 bases align to TRBD1. CDR3 size: 13 residues. Germline CDR1 is GTSNPN and CDR2 is SVGIG (reference sequence). V gave up 6 bases and J gave up 8 bases; unmatched junction bases: 6. CDR3 nucleotides: TGTGCCTGCTTCCTGGGACAGGGGGAAAAACTGTTTTTT. It is translated as CACFLGQGEKLFF.

The rearrangement uses TRBV23-1 and TRBJ2-5, with TRBD1 as a possible D gene (5 bases). TRBV23-1 is an ORF for which the function is uncertain. With 1 base removed from V and 2 bases from J, the gap between germline ends came to 20 bases. CDR3 length equals 18 residues. The CDR3 reads CASSQFWGGCFLQETQYF. DNA for the CDR3: TGCGCCAGCAGTCAATTCTGGGGCGGCTGCTTTCTTCAAGAGACCCAGTACTTC.

The rearrangement joins TRBV5-1 to TRBJ1-2; D not certain. Germline V CDR1 and CDR2: SGHRS, YFSETQ. The V end lost 7 bases, the J end lost 0 bases, and 16 bases lay between the germline ends. The CDR3 is made up of 15 amino acids. The CDR3 region is CASAAGTASNYGYTF. The CDR3 DNA reads TGCGCCAGCGCCGCAGGAACAGCCTCTAACTATGGCTACACCTTC.

This clone was recorded once. V usage is TRBV27 and J usage is TRBJ1-2, with TRBD1 matching 7 bases. Germline values: CDR1 MNHEY, CDR2 SMNVEV (reference sequence). The CDR3 is 12 amino acids. J was trimmed by 4 bases and V by 6 bases; bases with no gene match: 2. CDR3 DNA: TGTGCCAGCAGCCGACAGGGCTATGGCTACACCTTC. Translation gives CASSRQGYGYTF.

The V and J genes are TRBV10-3 and TRBJ2-7, with TRBD2 matching over 9 bases. The CDR3 has 13 residues. The germline gives CDR1 ENHRY, CDR2 SYGVKD. Unmatched junction bases numbered 0, after V lost 5 bases and J lost 1 base. The CDR3 loop reads CAISSGGSYEQYV. The DNA of the CDR3 is TGTGCCATCAGTAGCGGGGGGTCCTACGAGCAGTACGTC.

The chain carries TRBV5-1 and TRBJ2-7; possibly TRBD2 for D (6 bases). V lost 5 bases, J lost 13 bases, and 25 bases lay in between. Germline V gives CDR1 SGHRS, CDR2 YFSETQ. The CDR3 sequence is 14 residues long. Here the CDR3 reads CASRSAAGTGTLYV. In DNA, the CDR3 is TGCGCCAGCAGGTCAGCTGCCGGGACTGGGACGTTATACGTC.

The chain has TRBV4-1 and TRBJ2-1; 8 positions match TRBD1. Germline lookup yields CDR1 MGHRA and CDR2 YSYEKL. The CDR3 totals 13 residues. Trimming cost V 7 bases and J 6 bases; bases outside gene matches: 5. Written as DNA, the CDR3 is TGCGCCAGCAAGTCCACAGGGGGCAATGAGCAGTTCTTC. This sequence encodes CASKSTGGNEQFF.

This clone was counted a few times. This sequence joins TRBV11-2 and TRBJ1-6; TRBD1 agrees at 8 bases. This CDR3 comprises 15 residues. Germline loops: CDR1 SGHAT, CDR2 FQNNGV. V lost 3 bases to trimming and J lost 9 bases; unmatched junction nucleotides: 7. DNA for the CDR3: TGTGCCAGCAGCTTGAGCAGGGGGCTTAGTTCACCCCTCCACTTT. Amino acids: CASSLSRGLSSPLHF.

This chain connects TRBV6-5 to TRBJ1-2; D possibly corresponds to TRBD1 (6 bases). The V end was cut by 7 bases, the J end by 6 bases, with 18 bases between. This CDR3 is 14 amino acids long. The germline gives CDR1 MNHEY, CDR2 SVGAGI. For the CDR3, the DNA is TGTGCCAGCACCCTAGCACAGGGCGTACATGGCTACACCTTC. This translates into CASTLAQGVHGYTF.

The chain has TRBV19 and TRBJ2-1; 10 nucleotides line up with TRBD2. From germline, CDR1 is LNHDA and CDR2 SQIVND (reference sequence). V shed 3 bases and J 12 bases; nucleotides not matched to a gene: 11. CDR3 length: 15 residues. The CDR3 DNA sequence: TGTGCCAGTAGTATCACTAGCGGGGTCCGTCGTGGGCAGTTCTTC. It specifies CASSITSGVRRGQFF.

J is TRBJ1-6 and V is TRBV19; D remains ambiguous. Trimming stripped 1 base from V and 4 bases from J, with 5 bases between. This CDR3 spans 14 amino acids. Looked up from germline, CDR1 is LNHDA and CDR2 is SQIVND (reference sequence). The CDR3 DNA is TGTGCCAGTAGTATAGGCCAGTATAATTCACCCCTCCACTTT. Amino acid sequence: CASSIGQYNSPLHF.

This clone showed up just a few times. The rearrangement joins TRBV7-2 to TRBJ2-2; 7 bases agree with TRBD1. The germline V gene encodes CDR1 SGHTA and CDR2 FQGNSA. The junction had 10 bases not matched to a gene; V was cut back by 8 bases and J by 1 base. The CDR3 covers 16 residues. The CDR3, as DNA: TGTGCCAGCGTAATGCAAGGGGGCAGGAACACCGGGGAGCTGTTTTTT. This sequence encodes CASVMQGGRNTGELFF.

This clone has a handful of counts. The chain employs TRBV27 and TRBJ1-5; no definite D call. The V gene's germline CDR1 is MNHEY and CDR2 SMNVEV (reference sequence). V was clipped by 0 bases and J by 7 bases, with 13 bases between them. CDR3 length: 15 residues. CDR3 protein: CASSLSPDFLQPQHF. The CDR3 nucleotides read TGTGCCAGCAGTTTATCCCCGGACTTCCTCCAGCCCCAGCATTTT.

The CDR3 sequence is CASSIPDSISNYGYTF. CDR3 DNA sequence: TGTGCCAGTAGTATACCGGACAGCATTTCTAACTATGGCTACACCTTC. The chain joins TRBV19 to TRBJ1-2; D may be TRBD1 (6 bases). This CDR3 is 16 amino acids long. Trimming removed 2 bases at V and 0 bases at J, with 13 bases between. Germline V gives CDR1 LNHDA, CDR2 SQIVND (reference sequence). Using reference TRBV19 and TRBJ1-2 for the parts outside the CDR3, the full variable domain is DGGITQSPKYLFRKEGQNVTLSCEQNLNHDAMYWYRQDPGQGLRLIYYSQIVNDFQKGDIAEGYSVSREKKESFPLTVTSAQKNPTAFYLCASSIPDSISNYGYTFGSGTRLTVV.

This clone appeared once. The chain couples TRBV7-2 to TRBJ2-2; TRBD1 matches at 8 bases. Germline loops: CDR1 SGHTA, CDR2 FQGNSA. The trim removed 3 bases at V and 5 bases at J, leaving 14 bases unmatched. The CDR3 runs to 18 residues. The CDR3: CASSFRQGPIRKTGELFF. CDR3 nucleotides: TGTGCCAGCAGCTTCAGACAGGGGCCTATCAGGAAGACCGGGGAGCTGTTTTTT.

The chain is built from TRBV29-1 and TRBJ2-6, with D perhaps TRBD1 (6 bases). This CDR3 is built from 19 residues. Germline CDR1 reads SQVTM; CDR2 reads ANQGSEA. Trimming shortened V by 0 bases and J by 2 bases, and 20 bases separated the two germline ends. This CDR3 is CSVEDLRKDSQAGANVLTF. Here the CDR3 DNA reads TGCAGCGTTGAAGATCTCCGCAAGGACAGCCAAGCTGGGGCCAACGTCCTGACTTTC.